Described below is a single TCR beta chain sequence and its context. What it binds is not known. This entry belongs to a study of vaccination and CD4 T cells after COVID-19. Findings of the study overall: The median number of SARS-CoV-2-reactive clonotypes increased from 21 to 38, a change that did not reach significance.

Once obtained from cultured CD4+ T cells, the DNA was sequenced using the Oncomine TCR Beta short-read assay. From the PCR reads, TCRdb called clonotypes with MiXCR, one entry per CDR3 protein. The profile covers approximately 12,000 distinct CDR3 sequences, with approximately 52% appearing a single time and roughly 16% taken by the ten largest. Treatment in this sample: approximately 11-day PBMC culture with coronavirus spike peptide pools or control peptides (ViraFEST assay). This CDR3 region has 14 residues. With 4 bases clipped from V and 4 bases from J, the junction kept 4 bases outside the gene matches. Germline V CDR1 and CDR2: SGHVS, FQNEAQ.

The source material was CD4+ T cells from blood, cultured in vitro. This TCR derives from a human donor who had recovered from COVID-19. The J gene is TRBJ1-5, the V gene TRBV7-8; 7 bases align to TRBD1. CDR3 nucleotide sequence: TGTGCCAGCAGCTGGGACAGAGGGAATCAGCCCCAGCATTTT. Residues: CASSWDRGNQPQHF.